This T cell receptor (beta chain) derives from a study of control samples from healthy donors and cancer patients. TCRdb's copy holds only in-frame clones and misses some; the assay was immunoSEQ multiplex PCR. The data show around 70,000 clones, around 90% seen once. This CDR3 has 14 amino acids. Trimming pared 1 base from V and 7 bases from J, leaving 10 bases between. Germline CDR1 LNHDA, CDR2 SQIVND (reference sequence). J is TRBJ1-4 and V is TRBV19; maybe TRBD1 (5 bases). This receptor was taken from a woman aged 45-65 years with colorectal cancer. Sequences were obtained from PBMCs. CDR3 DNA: TGTGCCAGTAGTATAGCTACGGGGCCTGAAAAACTGTTTTTT. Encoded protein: CASSIATGPEKLFF. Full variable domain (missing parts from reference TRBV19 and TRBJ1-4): DGGITQSPKYLFRKEGQNVTLSCEQNLNHDAMYWYRQDPGQGLRLIYYSQIVNDFQKGDIAEGYSVSREKKESFPLTVTSAQKNPTAFYLCASSIATGPEKLFFGSGTQLSVL.